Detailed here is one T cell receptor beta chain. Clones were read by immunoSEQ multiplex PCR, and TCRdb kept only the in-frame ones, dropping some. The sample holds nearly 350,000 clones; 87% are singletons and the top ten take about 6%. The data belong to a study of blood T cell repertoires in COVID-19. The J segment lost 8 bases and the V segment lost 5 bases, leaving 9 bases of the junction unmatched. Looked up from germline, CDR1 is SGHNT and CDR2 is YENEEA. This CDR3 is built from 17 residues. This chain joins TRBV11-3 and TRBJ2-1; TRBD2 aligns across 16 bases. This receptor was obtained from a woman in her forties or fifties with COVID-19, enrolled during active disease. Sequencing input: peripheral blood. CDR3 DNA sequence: TGTGCCAGCAGCCATGGGACTAGCGGGAGGGCCGCGGATGAGCAGTTCTTC. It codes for CASSHGTSGRAADEQFF.